This passage covers 31 T cell receptor beta chains from one sample sequenced in a study of cytomegalovirus exposure and HLA in healthy donors. With 60 Vbeta and 13 Jbeta primers, the PCR was carried out. Repertoires were generated with immunoSEQ multiplex PCR, while TCRdb's copy carries only in-frame clones and drops some. The sample lists fewer than 150,000 clones, more than 80% occurring once. Source material: PBMCs. These receptors came from a woman aged 25 to 39 in good health and CMV-seropositive.

This clone was counted between two and nine times. This chain joins TRBV5-4 and TRBJ2-3; 8 nucleotides agree with TRBD2. J was trimmed by 3 bases and V by 4 bases; bases with no gene match: 7. Germline V gene data show CDR1 as SGHNT and CDR2 as YYREEE (reference sequence). The CDR3 consists of 15 residues. The CDR3 is CASSAGLVETDTQYF. For the CDR3, the DNA is TGTGCCAGCAGCGCGGGACTAGTTGAAACAGATACGCAGTATTTT.

This clone has a handful of counts. The rearrangement links TRBV14 to TRBJ1-4; 7 bases align to TRBD1. This CDR3 has 15 residues. After removal of 0 bases from V and 8 bases from J, the junction contained 6 bases not matched to a gene. Germline CDR1 SGHDN, CDR2 FVKESK. CDR3 in amino acids: CASSQDIGGLEKLFF. CDR3 sequence (DNA): TGTGCCAGCAGCCAAGATATAGGGGGCTTGGAAAAACTGTTTTTT.

This clone was observed a single time. V gene TRBV5-1 combines with J gene TRBJ1-2, with a possible D match to TRBD1 (6 bases). CDR1 is SGHRS, CDR2 YFSETQ, per germline. V was clipped by 0 bases and J by 8 bases, with 11 bases between them. The CDR3 loop spans 13 amino acids. In DNA form, the CDR3 reads TGCGCCAGCAGCTTGGAACAGGGTAGGGGCTACACCTTC. This translates into CASSLEQGRGYTF.

This clone occurred a few times. The chain recombines TRBV7-9 with TRBJ1-1; a weak D match, TRBD1 (6 bases). Germline V gene lookup returns CDR1 SEHNR and CDR2 FQNEAQ (reference sequence). V was pared by 1 base and J by 4 bases, with 16 bases between. This CDR3 has 16 residues. The CDR3 bases are TGTGCCAGCAGCTTAGGAGGAACGACAGGCGGCACTGAAGCTTTCTTT. This translates into CASSLGGTTGGTEAFF.

This chain links TRBV28 with TRBJ2-1; 8 bases agree with TRBD1. The CDR3 loop spans 15 amino acids. The ends lost 5 bases at V and 2 bases at J; junction bases unmatched: 5. Germline CDR1 and CDR2: MDHEN and SYDVKM. In DNA, the CDR3 is TGTGCCAGCAGTGTACCCAGGGGGCCCTACAATGAGCAGTTCTTC. Encoded protein: CASSVPRGPYNEQFF.

For this clone: The junction departs from germline at one end; a sequencing error may be responsible. The rearrangement joins TRBV7-7 to TRBJ2-7, with 12 bases fitting TRBD1. Germline loops: CDR1 SSHAT, CDR2 FNYEAQ (reference sequence). This CDR3 comprises 15 residues. As DNA, the CDR3 is TGTGCTAGCAGCGCGGGGACAGGGGGCAGTTACGAGCAGTACTTC. Its translation is CASSAGTGGSYEQYF.

The CDR3 nucleotides are TGTGCCAGCACCGAGCGGGACAGGGAGCAGTACTTC. It is translated as CASTERDREQYF. The V and J genes are TRBV28 and TRBJ2-7; possibly TRBD1 for D (8 bases). The CDR3 runs to 12 residues. V gave up 7 bases and J gave up 7 bases, with 14 bases separating them. Germline-derived CDR1 and CDR2 are MDHEN and SYDVKM.

This clone was observed a single time. The chain has TRBV5-3 and TRBJ1-5, with D hard to call. TRBV5-3 is annotated as an ORF whose role is uncertain. With 0 bases removed from V and 4 bases from J, the gap between germline ends came to 17 bases. This CDR3 spans 17 amino acids. The CDR3 nucleotides are TGTGCCAGAAGCTTGGAAGTCAGGTTTTGGAAGAATCAGCCCCAGCATTTT. Amino acid sequence: CARSLEVRFWKNQPQHF.

In the case of this clone: This specimen includes other DNA sequences encoding the same CDR3. V and J are TRBV2 and TRBJ1-1; perhaps TRBD1 as D (5 bases). Germline V gives CDR1 SNHLY, CDR2 FYNNEI. The CDR3 runs 11 residues. V gave up 9 bases and J gave up 5 bases, with 10 bases separating them. This chain's CDR3 is CASTRVTEAFF. CDR3 DNA sequence: TGTGCCAGTACCAGGGTGACTGAAGCTTTCTTT.

This clone was observed a handful of times. J is TRBJ1-1 and V is TRBV4-1; D not resolved. Looked up from germline, CDR1 is MGHRA and CDR2 is YSYEKL. V shed 8 bases and J shed 1 base, with 14 bases lying between them. CDR3 length equals 14 residues. The DNA of the CDR3 is TGCGCCAGCTCTTCGGAGGCAGCGAACACTGAAGCTTTCTTT. This translates into CASSSEAANTEAFF.

The V call is TRBV4-1, the J call TRBJ2-3; D is perhaps TRBD2 (5 bases). The CDR3 runs to 13 residues. CDR1 MGHRA and CDR2 YSYEKL come from the germline V gene. V was cut by 1 base and J by 9 bases, with 11 bases left in between. This CDR3 is CASSQVDLKTQYF. The DNA for the CDR3 is TGCGCCAGCAGCCAAGTGGACTTGAAAACGCAGTATTTT.

The gene calls are TRBV28 and TRBJ2-7; 7 bases map to TRBD2. The CDR3 spans 14 residues. The V and J ends lost 5 bases and 0 bases, in that order; junction bases with no gene match: 4. Germline CDR1 and CDR2: MDHEN and SYDVKM. In nucleotides, the CDR3 is TGTGCCAGCAGTATACTAGCGCCCTCCTACGAGCAGTACTTC. Its translation: CASSILAPSYEQYF.

This rearrangement joins TRBV5-4 to TRBJ2-5, with 8 bases fitting TRBD1. The CDR3 runs 16 residues. J lost 4 bases, V lost 3 bases, and 11 bases had no gene match. CDR1 is SGHNT, CDR2 YYREEE, per germline (reference sequence). The CDR3 DNA sequence: TGTGCCAGCAGCTCGGCAGGGGGCGCGGGTAGAGAGACCCAGTACTTC. It is translated as CASSSAGGAGRETQYF.

The CDR3 is CASWGLAGSSYEQYF. The CDR3 nucleotides are TGTGCCAGCTGGGGACTAGCGGGTAGCTCCTACGAGCAGTACTTC. This chain connects TRBV28 to TRBJ2-7; 12 bases are shared with TRBD2. The CDR3 runs 15 residues. J gave up 0 bases and V 8 bases, and 5 bases lay outside the gene matches. CDR1 is MDHEN and CDR2 is SYDVKM in the germline V gene.

This rearrangement joins TRBV9 to TRBJ2-3; 8 nucleotides match TRBD2. The CDR3 runs 15 residues. V shed 4 bases, J shed 3 bases, and the junction held 7 bases outside the gene matches. Germline V lookup: CDR1 SGDLS, CDR2 YYNGEE. The CDR3 DNA sequence: TGTGCCAGCAGCCCTCGGGAGGGGGGTACAGATACGCAGTATTTT. Protein product: CASSPREGGTDTQYF.

The chain combines TRBV19 with TRBJ1-1; 9 nucleotides match TRBD1. With V trimmed by 2 bases and J by 12 bases, 10 bases remained unmatched. The germline V gene encodes CDR1 LNHDA and CDR2 SQIVND (reference sequence). This CDR3 spans 14 amino acids. The CDR3 here is CASSIRPGTGIPFF. Written as DNA, the CDR3 is TGTGCCAGTAGTATAAGGCCCGGGACAGGGATTCCTTTCTTT.

This rearrangement joins TRBV5-4 to TRBJ1-2, with 12 nucleotides matching TRBD1. Germline values: CDR1 SGHNT, CDR2 YYREEE (reference sequence). V gave up 5 bases and J gave up 3 bases; unmatched junction bases: 2. This CDR3 region has 14 residues. The chain's CDR3 is CASRGQGAYYGYTF. The CDR3 bases are TGTGCCAGCAGGGGACAGGGGGCTTACTATGGCTACACCTTC.

This rearrangement joins TRBV29-1 to TRBJ2-5; D not resolved. The CDR3 contains 13 residues. V lost 3 bases to trimming and J lost 0 bases, with 8 bases between them. The V gene's germline CDR1 is SQVTM and CDR2 ANQGSEA. CDR3 region: CSVEAQYQETQYF. CDR3 DNA: TGCAGCGTTGAGGCTCAGTACCAAGAGACCCAGTACTTC.

This chain joins TRBV4-2 and TRBJ2-7, with D possibly TRBD2 on 5 matching bases. The CDR3 length is 14 residues. The ends were cut back, 3 bases at V and 1 base at J, with 10 bases in the middle. Germline loops: CDR1 LGHNA, CDR2 YNFKEQ. The CDR3, as DNA: TGTGCCAGCAGCCAGCAGGACTCATCCTACGAGCAGTACTTC. It specifies CASSQQDSSYEQYF.

V and J are TRBV6-5 and TRBJ1-2; D perhaps matches TRBD1 (5 bases). The CDR3 length is 14 residues. The germline V gene encodes CDR1 MNHEY and CDR2 SVGAGI. V lost 6 bases and J 3 bases, leaving 14 bases between the germline ends. CDR3 in amino acids: CASSPRGGDYGYTF. The CDR3 DNA sequence: TGTGCCAGCAGCCCCCGGGGGGGGGACTATGGCTACACCTTC.

The genes are TRBV9 and TRBJ1-1, with D perhaps TRBD1 (6 bases). CDR3 size: 14 residues. V lost 4 bases, J lost 1 base, and 11 bases lay in between. Germline V gene lookup returns CDR1 SGDLS and CDR2 YYNGEE. CDR3 sequence: CASSPDRRNTEAFF. The CDR3, as DNA: TGTGCCAGCAGCCCTGACAGGAGGAACACTGAAGCTTTCTTT.

The chain employs TRBV7-9 and TRBJ2-5, with TRBD1 as a possible D gene (7 bases). This CDR3 has 16 residues. V was cut by 1 base and J by 7 bases, with 19 bases left in between. Germline CDR1 and CDR2: SEHNR and FQNEAQ (reference sequence). CDR3 nucleotide sequence: TGTGCCAGCAGCTTAGTAGGGACAGTTCAGGGGGGGACCCAGTACTTC. It codes for CASSLVGTVQGGTQYF.

The chain carries TRBV21-1 and TRBJ2-3; TRBD2, the D gene given by the table, was not confirmed from the DNA. TRBV21-1 is a known pseudogene. This CDR3 contains 12 residues. Here the CDR3 DNA reads TGTGCCAGCAGTATCACTCCAGATACGCAGTATTTT. Translating it yields CASSITPDTQYF.

This clone turned up a few times. The chain employs TRBV29-1 and TRBJ2-7; 8 bases map to TRBD2. CDR1 is SQVTM, CDR2 ANQGSEA, per germline. The CDR3 covers 13 residues. V shed 6 bases and J 2 bases; nucleotides not matched to a gene: 6. The CDR3 sequence: CSVGGGIPYEQYF. CDR3 sequence (DNA): TGCAGCGTAGGCGGGGGGATCCCCTACGAGCAGTACTTC.

The chain combines TRBV4-2 with TRBJ2-1; the match to TRBD1 covers 7 bases. J gave up 2 bases and V 4 bases, and 2 bases lay outside the gene matches. CDR1 is LGHNA and CDR2 is YNFKEQ in the germline V gene. The CDR3 covers 14 residues. CDR3 coding DNA: TGTGCCAGCAGCCCAGACAGGGCCTACAATGAGCAGTTCTTC. Translated, it gives CASSPDRAYNEQFF.

This clone was recorded once. The chain combines TRBV2 with TRBJ2-3, with D perhaps matching TRBD1 (5 bases). With 5 bases removed from V and 2 bases from J, the gap between germline ends came to 8 bases. CDR1 is SNHLY and CDR2 is FYNNEI in the germline V gene. CDR3 length: 13 residues. The CDR3 DNA sequence: TGTGCCAGCAGTCCAGGGTCCACAGATACGCAGTATTTT. This encodes CASSPGSTDTQYF. Combining the CDR3 with reference TRBV2 and TRBJ2-3 gives the whole variable domain EPEVTQTPSHQVTQMGQEVILRCVPISNHLYFYWYRQILGQKVEFLVSFYNNEISEKSEIFDDQFSVERPDGSNFTLKIRSTKLEDSAMYFCASSPGSTDTQYFGPGTRLTVL.

V gene TRBV2 combines with J gene TRBJ1-2; the D gene is possibly TRBD1 (5 bases). Trimming removed 4 bases at V and 2 bases at J, with 8 bases between. Germline lookup yields CDR1 SNHLY and CDR2 FYNNEI. The CDR3 has 13 residues. CDR3 DNA: TGTGCCAGCAGTGCGCGACAGAACTATGGCTACACCTTC. Its protein is CASSARQNYGYTF.

On this clone itself: A read error may produce the germline difference seen at one junction end. This chain links TRBV7-9 with TRBJ2-7; perhaps TRBD2 as D (5 bases). CDR1 is SEHNR, CDR2 FQNEAQ, per germline (reference sequence). The CDR3 covers 13 residues. DNA for the CDR3: TGTTCCAGCGGAGCTAGCTTACTCGCCGAGCAGTACTTC. Translation gives CSSGASLLAEQYF. The full variable domain, rest sourced from reference TRBV7-9 and TRBJ2-7, is DTGVSQNPRHKITKRGQNVTFRCDPISEHNRLYWYRQTLGQGPEFLTYFQNEAQLEKSRLLSDRFSAERPKGSFSTLEIQRTEQGDSAMYLCSSGASLLAEQYFGPGTRLTVT.

The chain joins TRBV6-5 to TRBJ1-2; possibly TRBD1 for D (5 bases). Between the trimmed V and J ends, which lost 2 bases and 0 bases, there was a span of 7 bases. Germline-derived CDR1 and CDR2 are MNHEY and SVGAGI. The CDR3 runs 14 residues. Here the CDR3 DNA reads TGTGCCAGCAGTTACCAGGGTACTAACTATGGCTACACCTTC. Its translation is CASSYQGTNYGYTF.

V and J are TRBV2 and TRBJ2-7; D call uncertain. This CDR3 spans 14 amino acids. Trimming removed 6 bases from V and 3 bases from J, with 15 bases in between. Per the germline V gene, CDR1 is SNHLY and CDR2 is FYNNEI. Here the CDR3 reads CASSPPTAYYEQYF. In DNA, the CDR3 is TGTGCCAGCAGCCCCCCGACTGCGTACTACGAGCAGTACTTC.

The V call is TRBV7-3, the J call TRBJ2-3; D call uncertain. V lost 4 bases and J 5 bases, leaving 7 bases between the germline ends. The CDR3 covers 12 residues. The germline V gene encodes CDR1 SGHTA and CDR2 FQGTGA. Here the CDR3 DNA reads TGTGCCAGCAGCTATTCGGGAGATACGCAGTATTTT. Encoded protein: CASSYSGDTQYF.